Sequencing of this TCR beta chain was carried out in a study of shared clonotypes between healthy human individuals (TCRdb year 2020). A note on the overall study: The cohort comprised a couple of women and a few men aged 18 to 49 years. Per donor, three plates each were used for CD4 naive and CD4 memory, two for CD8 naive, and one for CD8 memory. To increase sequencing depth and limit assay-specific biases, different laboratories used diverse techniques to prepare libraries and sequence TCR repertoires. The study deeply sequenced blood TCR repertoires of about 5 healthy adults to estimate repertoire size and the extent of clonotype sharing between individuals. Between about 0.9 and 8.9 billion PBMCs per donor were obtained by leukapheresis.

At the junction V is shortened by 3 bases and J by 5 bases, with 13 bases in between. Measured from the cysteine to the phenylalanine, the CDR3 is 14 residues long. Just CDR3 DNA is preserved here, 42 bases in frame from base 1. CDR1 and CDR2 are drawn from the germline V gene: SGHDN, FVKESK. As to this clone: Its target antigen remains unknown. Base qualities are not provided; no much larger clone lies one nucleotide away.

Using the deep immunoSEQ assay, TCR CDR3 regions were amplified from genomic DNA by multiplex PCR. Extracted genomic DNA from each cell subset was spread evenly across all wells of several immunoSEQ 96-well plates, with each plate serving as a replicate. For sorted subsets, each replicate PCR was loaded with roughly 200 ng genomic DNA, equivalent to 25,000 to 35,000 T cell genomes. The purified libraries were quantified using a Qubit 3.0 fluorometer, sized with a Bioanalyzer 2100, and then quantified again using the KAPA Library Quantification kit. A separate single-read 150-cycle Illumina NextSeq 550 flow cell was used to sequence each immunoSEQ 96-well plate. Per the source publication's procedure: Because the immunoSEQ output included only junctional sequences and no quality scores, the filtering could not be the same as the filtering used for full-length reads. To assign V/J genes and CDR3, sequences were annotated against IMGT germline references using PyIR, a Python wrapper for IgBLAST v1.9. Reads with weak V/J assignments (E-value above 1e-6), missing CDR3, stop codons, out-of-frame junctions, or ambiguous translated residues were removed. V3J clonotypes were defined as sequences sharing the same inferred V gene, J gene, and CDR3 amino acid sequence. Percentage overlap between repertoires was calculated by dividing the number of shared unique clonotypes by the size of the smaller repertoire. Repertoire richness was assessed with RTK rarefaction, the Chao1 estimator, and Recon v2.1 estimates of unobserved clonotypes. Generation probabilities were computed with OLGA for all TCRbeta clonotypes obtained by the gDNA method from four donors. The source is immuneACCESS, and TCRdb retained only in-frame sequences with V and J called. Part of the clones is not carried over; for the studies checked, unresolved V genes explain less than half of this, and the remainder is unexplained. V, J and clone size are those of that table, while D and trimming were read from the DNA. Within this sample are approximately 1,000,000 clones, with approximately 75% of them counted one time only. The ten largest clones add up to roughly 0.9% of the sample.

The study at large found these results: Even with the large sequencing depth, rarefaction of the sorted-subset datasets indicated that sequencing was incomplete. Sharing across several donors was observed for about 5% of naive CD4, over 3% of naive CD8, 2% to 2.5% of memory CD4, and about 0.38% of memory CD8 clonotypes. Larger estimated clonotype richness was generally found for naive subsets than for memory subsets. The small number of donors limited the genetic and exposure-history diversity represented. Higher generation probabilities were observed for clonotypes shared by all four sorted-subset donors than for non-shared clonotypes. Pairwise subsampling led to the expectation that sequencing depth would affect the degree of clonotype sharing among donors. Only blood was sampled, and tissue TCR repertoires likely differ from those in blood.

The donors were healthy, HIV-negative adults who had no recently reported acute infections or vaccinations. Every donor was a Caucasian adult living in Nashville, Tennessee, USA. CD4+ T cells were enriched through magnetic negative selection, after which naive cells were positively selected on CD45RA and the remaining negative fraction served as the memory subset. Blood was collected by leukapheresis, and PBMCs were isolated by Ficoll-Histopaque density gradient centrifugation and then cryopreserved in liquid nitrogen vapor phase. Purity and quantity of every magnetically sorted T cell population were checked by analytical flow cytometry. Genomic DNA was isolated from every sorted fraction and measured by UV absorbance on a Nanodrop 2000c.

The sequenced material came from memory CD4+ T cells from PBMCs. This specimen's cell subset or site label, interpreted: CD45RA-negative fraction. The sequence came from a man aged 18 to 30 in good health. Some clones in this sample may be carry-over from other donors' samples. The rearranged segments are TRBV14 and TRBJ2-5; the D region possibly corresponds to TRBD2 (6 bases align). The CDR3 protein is CASSHGRLMETQYF. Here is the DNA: TGTGCCAGCAGCCATGGGAGGTTGATGGAGACCCAGTACTTC.